This T cell receptor beta chain was recorded in a study of T cells in Graves' hyperthyroidism and ophthalmopathy. Study at large: Blood from the periphery was taken at initial diagnosis, before any treatment.

Regarding the study as a whole: Stable hyperthyroidism was separated from ophthalmopathy by a model based on 13 V-J features.

Fresh peripheral blood, roughly 9.6 ml, was the source of the PBMCs. RNA transcripts yielded amplified TCR beta CDR3 regions. Initially, a first-round RT-PCR of the TCR CDR3 employed the HTBI primer set. Using its own MiXCR run on the multiplex PCR reads, TCRdb lists one record per CDR3 protein. The table records some 700,000 distinct CDR3 sequences, approximately 15% of them present only once. The V gene's germline CDR1 is MDHEN and CDR2 SYDVKM. V lost 5 bases to trimming and J lost 5 bases; unmatched junction nucleotides: 6. The CDR3 consists of 14 residues. This clonotype was recorded many times. Its antigen remains unknown.

The sequenced material came from blood. The chain is built from TRBV28 and TRBJ2-3, with 8 bases fitting TRBD1. The clonotype was recovered from a man aged 50 to 59 with Graves' hyperthyroidism. CDR3 DNA sequence: TGTGCCAGCAGTCACCAGGGGGCGAAAGATACGCAGTATTTT. This codes for CASSHQGAKDTQYF.